Shown below are 10 T cell receptor beta chains from a single sample sequenced in a study of blood T cell repertoires in COVID-19. Some clones are missing from TCRdb's copy, which holds only in-frame ones; the method was immunoSEQ multiplex PCR. The sample has around 250,000 clones, 80% to 90% seen once. The sample consisted of peripheral blood. These receptors came from a woman aged 30 to 39 with active or convalescent COVID-19.

Only a few counts were recorded for this clone. The chain links TRBV2 to TRBJ2-7; D perhaps matches TRBD1 (5 bases). Trimming removed 3 bases at V and 3 bases at J, with 12 bases between. This CDR3 region has 14 residues. Germline V gene data show CDR1 as SNHLY and CDR2 as FYNNEI. CDR3 in amino acids: CASSDGGRGYEQYF. CDR3 DNA: TGTGCCAGCAGTGACGGTGGAAGGGGCTACGAGCAGTACTTC.

This clone was seen a handful of times. This CDR3 is CASTSGDSGNTIYF. The CDR3 coding sequence is TGTGCCAGTACATCTGGAGACTCTGGAAACACCATATATTTT. The chain carries TRBV6-5 and TRBJ1-3; no firm D call. CDR1 is MNHEY and CDR2 is SVGAGI in the germline V gene. V dropped 9 bases and J dropped 0 bases, with 12 bases sitting between them. The CDR3 is 14 amino acids.

The chain uses TRBV7-3 and TRBJ2-2; 7 bases are shared with TRBD2. The germline V gene has CDR1 SGHTA and CDR2 FQGTGA. The CDR3 sequence is 16 residues long. The junction had 5 bases not matched to a gene; V was cut back by 2 bases and J by 2 bases. The CDR3 loop reads CASSLLGTTNTGELFF. CDR3 nucleotide sequence: TGTGCCAGCAGCTTATTGGGGACTACTAACACCGGGGAGCTGTTTTTT.

This clone was observed at least ten times. The chain combines TRBV6-5 with TRBJ1-5, with no clear D. The germline CDR1 and CDR2 sequences are MNHEY and SVGAGI. The CDR3 length is 12 residues. Trimming pared 7 bases from V and 9 bases from J, leaving 13 bases between. CDR3 loop: CASMTGLGPQHF. CDR3 coding DNA: TGTGCCAGCATGACGGGTTTGGGGCCCCAGCATTTT.

The rearrangement uses TRBV5-4 and TRBJ1-1, with 8 positions matching TRBD1. V lost 4 bases, J lost 4 bases, and 6 bases stayed unmatched. CDR1 is SGHNT and CDR2 is YYREEE in the germline V gene (reference sequence). The CDR3 runs 14 residues. The CDR3 region is CASSPNTGGTEAFF. The CDR3 coding sequence is TGTGCCAGCAGCCCGAATACAGGGGGCACTGAAGCTTTCTTT.

The CDR3 coding sequence is TGCGCCAGCAGCCGAACTTCCTTTGGGGGGGTCGCGAATGAGCAGTTCTTC. This codes for CASSRTSFGGVANEQFF. This sequence joins TRBV4-3 and TRBJ2-1, with TRBD2 matching over 7 bases. Germline V gives CDR1 LGHNA, CDR2 YSLEER. The CDR3 spans 17 residues. Trimming cost V 4 bases and J 7 bases; bases outside gene matches: 16.

Here the CDR3 DNA reads TGTGCCAGCAGGGCCCTTGATGAGACCCAGTACTTC. Amino acids: CASRALDETQYF. V gene TRBV28 combines with J gene TRBJ2-5; D unclear. This CDR3 has 12 residues. V lost 6 bases and J lost 5, with 10 bases in between. The V gene's germline CDR1 is MDHEN and CDR2 SYDVKM.

The rearrangement links TRBV19 to TRBJ1-4, with 8 bases lining up with TRBD1. Germline V gene lookup returns CDR1 LNHDA and CDR2 SQIVND (reference sequence). The trim removed 7 bases at V and 7 bases at J, leaving 14 bases unmatched. The CDR3 spans 16 residues. This CDR3 reads CASNPGTGQVVEKLFF. CDR3 nucleotides: TGTGCCAGTAACCCAGGGACAGGCCAAGTGGTTGAAAAACTGTTTTTT.

The genes are TRBV6-2 or TRBV6-3 and TRBJ2-2; the match to TRBD1 covers 11 bases. CDR3 length: 16 amino acids. Germline loops: CDR1 MNHEY, CDR2 SVGEGT. The V segment lost 2 bases and the J segment 6 bases; nucleotides outside the gene matches: 5. This CDR3 reads CASSYRPGQGAGELFF. The CDR3 DNA sequence: TGTGCCAGCAGTTACCGCCCGGGACAGGGGGCCGGGGAGCTGTTTTTT.

The chain employs TRBV27 and TRBJ2-2; D is perhaps TRBD2 (6 bases). The V and J ends lost 8 bases and 3 bases respectively, with 10 bases between them. The germline CDR1 and CDR2 sequences are MNHEY and SMNVEV (reference sequence). CDR3 size: 13 residues. CDR3 loop: CASRGWDTGELFF. CDR3 coding DNA: TGTGCCAGCCGGGGGTGGGACACCGGGGAGCTGTTTTTT.